The sequence of this TCR beta chain was determined in a study of PD-1 blockade in mismatch repair-deficient tumors. Mismatch repair deficiency was confirmed in all patients, by PCR or immunohistochemistry. With V trimmed by 6 bases and J by 0 bases, 6 bases remained unmatched. Germline CDR1 and CDR2: ENHRY and SYGVKD. The CDR3 is 15 residues long. Comments on this clone: Antigen unknown.

Data came from immunoSEQ multiplex PCR; TCRdb stores just in-frame clones and leaves some out. The table lists around 38,000 clones, around 79% of them singletons. General study findings and limits: After pembrolizumab, tumor-resident clones rose rapidly, then generally contracted before radiologic responses.

The chain carries TRBV10-3 and TRBJ2-7; 9 bases agree with TRBD1. This clonotype originated in an adult with mismatch repair-deficient cancer. The sequencing used peripheral blood, collected 4 weeks after starting pembrolizumab. This CDR3 reads CAISRGQGSSYEQYF. In nucleotides, the CDR3 is TGTGCCATCAGCCGGGGACAGGGCAGCTCCTACGAGCAGTACTTC.